This T cell receptor beta chain is from a study of cytomegalovirus exposure and HLA in healthy donors. Looking at the study overall: An early data release held about 85 million unique TCRs from HLA-typed donors. Of the donors genotyped, approximately 400 in all, around 77% fell in the Caucasian-associated ancestry cluster. Study-level results: In a later analysis, HLA-C alleles had the fewest associated TCRs, DRB1 alleles the most.

Both 60 Vbeta primers and 13 Jbeta primers went into the PCR. The repertoire was sequenced with immunoSEQ multiplex PCR; TCRdb's copy has only in-frame clones and lacks some. This sample carries more than 95,000 clones, 10% to 13% of them seen once, and the ten largest clones take 4.6%. CDR3 size: 16 residues. CDR1 is SGHDT, CDR2 YYEEEE, per germline. Between the trimmed V and J ends, which lost 0 bases and 1 base, there was a span of 10 bases. This clone came up a few times. Antigen: not known. Sequences were obtained from PBMCs. This clonotype was obtained from a woman under 30 in good health and CMV-seropositive. This chain connects TRBV5-6 to TRBJ2-2, with D maybe TRBD1 (6 bases). The CDR3 loop reads CASSLDRDENTGELFF. In nucleotides, the CDR3 is TGTGCCAGCAGCTTGGACAGGGACGAGAACACCGGGGAGCTGTTTTTT.